These 21 T cell receptor beta chains were all obtained from the same sample, sequenced in a study of T cell responses to AZD1222 COVID-19 vaccine. The protocol was immunoSEQ multiplex PCR, while the TCRdb copy is restricted to in-frame clones and leaves out a portion. The profile shows 150,000 to 200,000 clones, 85% to 90% of them singletons. The sequencing here drew on peripheral blood, taken 28 days after the second AZD1222 dose. The receptors stem from an adult who received the AZD1222 COVID-19 vaccine.

J is TRBJ1-1 and V is TRBV5-4, with D hard to call. V was trimmed by 3 bases and J by 2 bases, leaving 14 bases between them. The CDR3 sequence is 15 residues long. From germline, CDR1 is SGHNT and CDR2 YYREEE (reference sequence). CDR3 sequence reads: CASSSPIGVNTEAFF. CDR3 DNA: TGTGCCAGCAGCTCGCCGATCGGGGTAAACACTGAAGCTTTCTTT.

The V and J genes are TRBV19 and TRBJ1-1; D unresolved. Germline V gene lookup returns CDR1 LNHDA and CDR2 SQIVND (reference sequence). The V end was cut by 3 bases, the J end by 1 base, with 9 bases between. The CDR3 has 14 amino acids. CDR3 loop: CASSIVLGNTEAFF. CDR3 bases: TGTGCCAGTAGTATCGTGTTGGGGAACACTGAAGCTTTCTTT.

The rearrangement uses TRBV5-4 and TRBJ2-1, with 13 bases that match TRBD2. The junction had 3 bases not matched to a gene; V was cut back by 2 bases and J by 7 bases. There are 15 residues in the CDR3. Germline values: CDR1 SGHNT, CDR2 YYREEE (reference sequence). The CDR3 spells CASSLQTSGGNEQFF. For the CDR3, the DNA is TGTGCCAGCAGCTTACAGACTAGCGGGGGGAATGAGCAGTTCTTC.

This chain joins TRBV7-2 and TRBJ1-5; 7 nucleotides line up with TRBD1. This CDR3 spans 16 amino acids. Germline V gene data show CDR1 as SGHTA and CDR2 as FQGNSA. The J segment lost 6 bases and the V segment lost 4 bases, leaving 12 bases of the junction unmatched. The DNA for the CDR3 is TGTGCCAGCAGCTGGTCGCGGGACAGCGTGGGTCAGCCCCAGCATTTT. Protein product: CASSWSRDSVGQPQHF.

CDR3 residues: CASRNTGIAIQYF. CDR3 nucleotides: TGTGCCAGCAGGAATACAGGGATCGCCATTCAGTACTTC. The rearrangement links TRBV28 to TRBJ2-4; D perhaps matches TRBD1 (6 bases). The CDR3 is made up of 13 amino acids. V lost 6 bases to trimming and J lost 9 bases, with 15 bases between them. Germline CDR1 MDHEN, CDR2 SYDVKM.

The count of this clone is one. The chain joins TRBV19 to TRBJ2-1, with D possibly matching TRBD2 (5 bases). Looked up from germline, CDR1 is LNHDA and CDR2 is SQIVND (reference sequence). V was clipped by 6 bases and J by 4 bases, with 19 bases between them. The CDR3 is 16 amino acids. The CDR3 nucleotides read TGTGCCAGTAGCATTCGGCACGCAAGCGGTTACAATGAGCAGTTCTTC. It yields the protein CASSIRHASGYNEQFF.

The V call is TRBV5-6, the J call TRBJ2-7; maybe TRBD1 (5 bases). Deletions cut 5 bases from V and 7 bases from J, with 16 bases between. CDR3 length: 13 residues. Germline V gene sequence: CDR1 SGHDT, CDR2 YYEEEE. The CDR3 region is CASSLYRFREQYF. The DNA for the CDR3 is TGTGCCAGCAGTCTCTACAGGTTCAGGGAGCAGTACTTC. Full variable domain (remainder filled in from reference TRBV5-6 and TRBJ2-7): DAGVTQSPTHLIKTRGQQVTLRCSPKSGHDTVSWYQQALGQGPQFIFQYYEEEERQRGNFPDRFSGHQFPNYSSELNVNALLLGDSALYLCASSLYRFREQYFGPGTRLTVT.

The chain joins TRBV11-2 to TRBJ2-2; D unclear. With 2 bases removed from V and 4 bases from J, the gap between germline ends came to 5 bases. Germline CDR1 reads SGHAT; CDR2 reads FQNNGV. The CDR3 extends over 13 amino acids. As DNA, the CDR3 is TGTGCCAGCAGCTTATCCTTCACCGGGGAGCTGTTTTTT. Translation gives CASSLSFTGELFF.

This clone occurred a few times. CDR3 amino acids: CASSQDRRTPAWEAFF. The DNA of the CDR3 is TGTGCCAGCAGCCAAGATAGAAGGACACCCGCTTGGGAAGCTTTCTTT. The chain links TRBV4-2 to TRBJ1-1; D is perhaps TRBD1 (5 bases). This CDR3 has 16 residues. Trimming stripped 0 bases from V and 8 bases from J, with 19 bases between. Germline CDR1 reads LGHNA; CDR2 reads YNFKEQ.

This clone appeared once. The chain couples TRBV20-1 to TRBJ1-1, with unresolved D. The germline gives CDR1 DFQATT, CDR2 SNEGSKA (reference sequence). The CDR3 is 11 amino acids. V was trimmed by 7 bases and J by 12 bases, leaving 18 bases between them. CDR3 coding DNA: TGCAGTGTTAAACCCCCCCCGAACCCTTTCTTT. Translated: CSVKPPPNPFF.

The chain links TRBV10-1 to TRBJ2-1; D may match TRBD1 or TRBD2 (5 bases each). CDR1 is WNHNN and CDR2 is SYGVQD in the germline V gene (reference sequence). The V end lost 2 bases, the J end lost 5 bases, and 10 bases lay between the germline ends. CDR3 size: 14 residues. This chain's CDR3 is CASSESREHNEQFF. The CDR3 DNA is TGCGCCAGCAGTGAGAGCAGGGAGCACAATGAGCAGTTCTTC.

The chain employs TRBV19 and TRBJ1-1, with TRBD1 as a possible D gene (5 bases). CDR1 LNHDA and CDR2 SQIVND come from the germline V gene (reference sequence). This CDR3 region has 12 residues. The V gene lost 5 bases and the J gene lost 10 bases, with 14 bases spanning the gap. CDR3 in amino acids: CASSPGRWTAFF. CDR3 bases: TGTGCCAGTAGTCCGGGACGTTGGACAGCTTTCTTT.

DNA for the CDR3: TGTGCCAGCAGCTTAGGATCTCCAGCGGGGGAAGCTTTCTTT. Its translation: CASSLGSPAGEAFF. The rearrangement joins TRBV7-9 to TRBJ1-1; no firm D call. Germline values: CDR1 SEHNR, CDR2 FQNEAQ (reference sequence). The V gene lost 1 base and the J gene lost 8 bases, with 14 bases spanning the gap. The CDR3 covers 14 residues.

V usage is TRBV21-1 and J usage is TRBJ2-5; the table calls TRBD1, which could not be checked here. TRBV21-1 is a recognized pseudogene. The CDR3 contains 18 residues. CDR3 amino acids: CASSKGDRGLPFQETQYF. The CDR3 DNA follows: TGTGCCAGCAGCAAAGGGGACAGGGGGCTGCCCTTCCAAGAGACCCAGTACTTC.

The chain links TRBV7-9 to TRBJ1-6; D call uncertain. Trimming stripped 1 base from V and 6 bases from J, with 7 bases between. There are 14 residues in the CDR3. Germline V gene sequence: CDR1 SEHNR, CDR2 FQNEAQ (reference sequence). The CDR3 region is CASSLGGVNSPLHF. The CDR3, as DNA: TGTGCCAGCAGCTTAGGGGGAGTTAATTCACCCCTCCACTTT.

The rearrangement uses TRBV30 and TRBJ1-2; D is unclear. Trimming took off 0 bases at V and 8 bases at J, with 10 bases between the two ends. Germline V gene lookup returns CDR1 GTSNPN and CDR2 SVGIG (reference sequence). The CDR3 contains 12 residues. For the CDR3, the DNA is TGTGCCTGGAGTGTATCGGGGAGGGGCTACACCTTC. Protein sequence: CAWSVSGRGYTF.

The chain recombines TRBV10-2 with TRBJ2-3, with D possibly TRBD2 on 6 matching bases. Trimming stripped 9 bases from V and 0 bases from J, with 13 bases between. This CDR3 has 14 residues. CDR1 and CDR2 from the germline V gene are WSHSY and SAAADI. DNA of the CDR3: TGCGCCAGTAGGGACTGGACGAGCACAGATACGCAGTATTTT. Amino acids: CASRDWTSTDTQYF.

The chain has TRBV3-1 (or the pseudogene TRBV3-2) and TRBJ1-4, with D unresolved. Looked up from germline, CDR1 is LGHDT and CDR2 is YNNKEL (reference sequence). This CDR3 region has 13 residues. V lost 5 bases to trimming and J lost 10 bases, with 14 bases between them. For the CDR3, the DNA is TGTGCCAGCAGCTCCCGTGCGGCAGGAAAACTGTTTTTT. It specifies CASSSRAAGKLFF.

The chain has TRBV6-4 and TRBJ2-3; TRBD2 is a possible D gene (5 bases). CDR1 and CDR2 (germline): MRHNA, SNTAGT. This CDR3 is 14 amino acids long. V lost 5 bases to trimming and J lost 1 base, with 10 bases between them. The CDR3 protein is CASSLMGGTDTQYF. The CDR3 DNA reads TGTGCCAGCAGTTTAATGGGAGGCACAGATACGCAGTATTTT.

The rearrangement uses TRBV9 and TRBJ2-5, with 10 bases matching TRBD2. This CDR3 comprises 17 residues. V trimming: 0 bases; J trimming: 5 bases; junction bases outside the gene matches: 10. CDR1 and CDR2 from the germline V gene are SGDLS and YYNGEE. This chain's CDR3 is CASSVALSGGAQETQYF. DNA of the CDR3: TGTGCCAGCAGCGTAGCTCTCAGCGGGGGGGCCCAGGAGACCCAGTACTTC.

This rearrangement joins TRBV13 to TRBJ1-2; 9 nucleotides agree with TRBD1. Germline V gene lookup returns CDR1 PRHDT and CDR2 FYEKMQ (reference sequence). The CDR3 covers 13 residues. The ends lost 7 bases at V and 6 bases at J; junction bases unmatched: 6. The CDR3 sequence is CASTQGAGNGYTF. CDR3 nucleotide sequence: TGTGCCAGCACACAGGGGGCGGGAAATGGCTACACCTTC.